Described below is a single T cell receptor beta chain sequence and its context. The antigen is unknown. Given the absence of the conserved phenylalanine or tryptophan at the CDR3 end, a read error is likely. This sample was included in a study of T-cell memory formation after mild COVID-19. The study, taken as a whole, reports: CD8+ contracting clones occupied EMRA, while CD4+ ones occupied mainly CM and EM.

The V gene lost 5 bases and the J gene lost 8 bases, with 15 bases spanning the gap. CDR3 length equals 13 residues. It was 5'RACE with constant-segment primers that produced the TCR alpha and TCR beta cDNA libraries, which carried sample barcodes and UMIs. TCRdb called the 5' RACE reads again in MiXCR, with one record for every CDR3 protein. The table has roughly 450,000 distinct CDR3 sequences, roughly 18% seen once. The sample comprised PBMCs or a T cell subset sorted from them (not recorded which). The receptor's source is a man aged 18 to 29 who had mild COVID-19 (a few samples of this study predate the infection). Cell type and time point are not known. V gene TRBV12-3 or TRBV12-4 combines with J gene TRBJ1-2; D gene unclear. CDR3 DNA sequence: TGTGCCAGCAGTCTACCATGGGAGGAGGGCTACACCTTA. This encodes CASSLPWEEGYTL.